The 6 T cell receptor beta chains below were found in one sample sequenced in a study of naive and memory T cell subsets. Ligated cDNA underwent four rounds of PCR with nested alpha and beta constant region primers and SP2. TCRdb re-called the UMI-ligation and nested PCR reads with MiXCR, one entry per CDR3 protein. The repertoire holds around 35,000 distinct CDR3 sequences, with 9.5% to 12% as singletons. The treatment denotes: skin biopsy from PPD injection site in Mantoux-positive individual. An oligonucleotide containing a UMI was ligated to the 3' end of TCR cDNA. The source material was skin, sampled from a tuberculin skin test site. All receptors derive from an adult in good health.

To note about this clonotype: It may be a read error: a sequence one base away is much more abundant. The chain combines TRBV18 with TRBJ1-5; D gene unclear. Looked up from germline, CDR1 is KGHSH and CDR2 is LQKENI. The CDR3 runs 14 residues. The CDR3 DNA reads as TGTGCCAGCTCACCAGTGTCACACAATCAGCCCAAGCATTTT. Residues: CASSPVSHNQPKHF.

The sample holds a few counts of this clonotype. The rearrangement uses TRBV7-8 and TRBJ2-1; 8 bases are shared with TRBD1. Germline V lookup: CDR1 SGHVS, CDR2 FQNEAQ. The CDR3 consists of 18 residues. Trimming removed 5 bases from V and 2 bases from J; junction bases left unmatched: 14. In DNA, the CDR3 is TGTGCCAGCAGCCCGAGGGGTAGCAGGGGGCGACCCTACAATGAGCAGTTCTTC. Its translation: CASSPRGSRGRPYNEQFF.

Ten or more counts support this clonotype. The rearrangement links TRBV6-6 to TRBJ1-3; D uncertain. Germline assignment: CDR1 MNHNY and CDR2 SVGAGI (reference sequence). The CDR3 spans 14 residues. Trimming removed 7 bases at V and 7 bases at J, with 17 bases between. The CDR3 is CASIETRSGNTIYF. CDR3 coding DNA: TGTGCCAGCATCGAGACTAGGTCCGGGAACACCATATATTTT.

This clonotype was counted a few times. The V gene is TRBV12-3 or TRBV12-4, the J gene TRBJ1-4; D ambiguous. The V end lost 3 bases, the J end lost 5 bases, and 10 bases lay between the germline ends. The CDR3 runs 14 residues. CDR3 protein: CASSFKAGNEKLFF. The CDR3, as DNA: TGTGCCAGCAGTTTTAAGGCAGGAAATGAAAAACTGTTTTTT.

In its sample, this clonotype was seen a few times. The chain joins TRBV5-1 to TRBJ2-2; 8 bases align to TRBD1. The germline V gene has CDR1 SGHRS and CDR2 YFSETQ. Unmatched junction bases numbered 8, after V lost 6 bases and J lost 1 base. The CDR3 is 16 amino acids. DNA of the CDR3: TGCGCCAGCATCGAGACAGGGGCAATGAACACCGGGGAGCTGTTTTTT. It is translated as CASIETGAMNTGELFF. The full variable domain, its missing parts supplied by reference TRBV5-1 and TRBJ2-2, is KAGVTQTPRYLIKTRGQQVTLSCSPISGHRSVSWYQQTPGQGLQFLFEYFSETQRNKGNFPGRFSGRQFSNSRSEMNVSTLELGDSALYLCASIETGAMNTGELFFGEGSRLTVL.

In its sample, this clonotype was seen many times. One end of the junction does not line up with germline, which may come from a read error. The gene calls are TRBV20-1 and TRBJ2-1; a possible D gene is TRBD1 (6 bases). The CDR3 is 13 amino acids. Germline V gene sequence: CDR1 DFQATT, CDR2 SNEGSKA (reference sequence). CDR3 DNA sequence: TGCAGTGCTAGAGATTGGGGGCGACAGTACTATATCTTC. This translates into CSARDWGRQYYIF.